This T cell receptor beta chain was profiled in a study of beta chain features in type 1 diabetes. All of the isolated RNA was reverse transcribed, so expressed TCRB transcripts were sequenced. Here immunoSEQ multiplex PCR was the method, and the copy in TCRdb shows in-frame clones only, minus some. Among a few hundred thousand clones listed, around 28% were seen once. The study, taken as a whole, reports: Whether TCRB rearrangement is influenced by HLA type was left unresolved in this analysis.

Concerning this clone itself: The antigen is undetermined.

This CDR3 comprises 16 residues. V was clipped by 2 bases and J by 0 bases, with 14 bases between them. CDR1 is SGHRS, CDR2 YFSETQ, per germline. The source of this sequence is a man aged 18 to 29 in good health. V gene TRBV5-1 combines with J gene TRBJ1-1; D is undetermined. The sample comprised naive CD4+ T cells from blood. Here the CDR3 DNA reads TGCGCCAGCAGCTTCGGGTTTGGGTCGATGAACACTGAAGCTTTCTTT. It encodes CASSFGFGSMNTEAFF.